One and the same sample provided the 7 T cell receptor beta chains below, sequenced in a study of blood T cell repertoires in COVID-19. Sequencing was performed with immunoSEQ multiplex PCR; in TCRdb, only in-frame clones are kept and a portion is missing. The sample lists around 320,000 clones; roughly 90% were seen once. The specimen was PBMCs or T cells enriched from blood (not recorded which). All receptors derive from a woman aged 25 to 39 who had been exposed to COVID-19.

The rearrangement links TRBV15 to TRBJ2-3; maybe TRBD1 (5 bases). V was clipped by 1 base and J by 3 bases, with 11 bases between them. The CDR3 is made up of 15 amino acids. The germline gives CDR1 LNHNV, CDR2 YYDKDF (reference sequence). The CDR3 DNA is TGTGCCACCAGCAGAGCGTTTCAGGGAACAGATACGCAGTATTTT. Translation gives CATSRAFQGTDTQYF.

The gene calls are TRBV6-1 and TRBJ1-6; tentative D call: TRBD1 (5 bases). CDR3 size: 14 residues. The V end lost 1 base, the J end lost 10 bases, and 11 bases lay between the germline ends. Germline-derived CDR1 and CDR2 are MNHNS and SASEGT. The CDR3 nucleotides are TGTGCCAGCAGTGAAGGGCCAGGGTGGTCACCCCTCCACTTT. It is translated as CASSEGPGWSPLHF.

The chain links TRBV9 to TRBJ1-2; D is ambiguous. V lost 3 bases and J lost 5, with 14 bases in between. CDR1 and CDR2 (germline): SGDLS, YYNGEE. The length of the CDR3 is 14 residues. The CDR3, as DNA: TGTGCCAGCAGCGGCCGGGGAAATTGGTATGGCTACACCTTC. Translated, it gives CASSGRGNWYGYTF.

CDR3 sequence reads: CASSPGRGFHGSPLHF. Here the CDR3 DNA reads TGTGCCAGCTCACCGGGGAGGGGGTTTCACGGTTCACCCCTCCACTTT. V and J are TRBV18 and TRBJ1-6, with TRBD1 as a possible D gene (6 bases). Germline-derived CDR1 and CDR2 are KGHSH and LQKENI. The V gene lost 3 bases and the J gene lost 9 bases, with 18 bases spanning the gap. The CDR3 covers 16 residues. Complete variable domain (other parts from reference TRBV18 and TRBJ1-6): NAGVMQNPRHLVRRRGQEARLRCSPMKGHSHVYWYRQLPEEGLKFMVYLQKENIIDESGMPKERFSAEFPKEGPSILRIQQVVRGDSAAYFCASSPGRGFHGSPLHFGNGTRLTVT.

V gene TRBV12-3 or TRBV12-4 combines with J gene TRBJ1-1; no clear D. The CDR3 sequence is 13 residues long. Trimming removed 2 bases at V and 0 bases at J, with 4 bases between. CDR3 loop: CASSLRVNTEAFF. The CDR3 DNA follows: TGTGCCAGCAGTTTACGGGTGAACACTGAAGCTTTCTTT.

The chain employs TRBV27 and TRBJ1-1; 7 nucleotides align to TRBD1. Germline loops: CDR1 MNHEY, CDR2 SMNVEV (reference sequence). The CDR3 is made up of 17 amino acids. V dropped 6 bases and J dropped 6; count of bases not matched to a gene: 19. Here the CDR3 reads CASRGQYQGLYVAEAFF. The CDR3 region has the DNA TGTGCCAGCAGGGGACAGTATCAAGGATTATATGTGGCTGAAGCTTTCTTT.

V gene TRBV5-1 combines with J gene TRBJ1-1; possible D gene TRBD1, 5 bases. The CDR3 consists of 14 residues. V gave up 0 bases and J gave up 3 bases, with 9 bases separating them. Germline-derived CDR1 and CDR2 are SGHRS and YFSETQ. CDR3: CASSLGDRDTEAFF. CDR3 nucleotide sequence: TGCGCCAGCAGCTTGGGTGACAGAGACACTGAAGCTTTCTTT. Full variable domain (rest looked up from reference TRBV5-1 and TRBJ1-1): KAGVTQTPRYLIKTRGQQVTLSCSPISGHRSVSWYQQTPGQGLQFLFEYFSETQRNKGNFPGRFSGRQFSNSRSEMNVSTLELGDSALYLCASSLGDRDTEAFFGQGTRLTVV.